Below are 25 T cell receptor beta chains sequenced from a single sample in a study of T cell repertoires in aging, cancer and after chemotherapy. Peripheral blood genomic DNA, not sorted cells or RNA, was the template. TRB rearrangements spanning V, D and J were amplified using mixed TRB-A/B primers. TCRdb reprocessed the multiplex PCR reads via MiXCR and lists one record per CDR3 protein. The data contain about 14,000 distinct CDR3 sequences, about 25% of them singletons. The sample taken for sequencing was blood. These TCRs come from a human donor in good health.

V gene TRBV7-6 combines with J gene TRBJ2-5; D call uncertain. CDR1 is SGHVS and CDR2 is FNYEAQ in the germline V gene. Trimming removed 1 base from V and 2 bases from J, with 8 bases in between. The CDR3 extends over 14 amino acids. The CDR3 DNA reads as TGTGCCAGCAGCTTAGGAAGTTGGCAAGAGACCCAGTACTTC. It is translated as CASSLGSWQETQYF. Filled out from reference TRBV7-6 and TRBJ2-5, the complete variable domain reads GAGVSQSPRYKVTKRGQDVALRCDPISGHVSLYWYRQALGQGPEFLTYFNYEAQQDKSGLPNDRFSAERPEGSISTLTIQRTEQRDSAMYRCASSLGSWQETQYFGPGTRLLVL.

This clonotype was counted many times. This chain joins TRBV19 and TRBJ1-2, with 10 bases aligning to TRBD1. Germline CDR1 and CDR2: LNHDA and SQIVND (reference sequence). Germline trimming cut 3 bases from V and 7 bases from J; bases unmatched to any gene: 11. This CDR3 has 16 amino acids. The CDR3 here is CASSIDRGLSGGGYTF. The DNA of the CDR3 is TGTGCCAGTAGTATCGACAGGGGGCTCTCGGGAGGTGGCTACACCTTC.

This clonotype is judged large. The V call is TRBV7-6, the J call TRBJ1-4; TRBD1 aligns across 9 bases. The V segment lost 3 bases and the J segment 8 bases; nucleotides outside the gene matches: 7. CDR3 length: 15 residues. Germline V lookup: CDR1 SGHVS, CDR2 FNYEAQ. DNA of the CDR3: TGTGCCAGCAGCTTTCGGACAGGGGACCCCGAAAAACTGTTTTTT. Its protein product is CASSFRTGDPEKLFF.

J is TRBJ2-3 and V is TRBV12-3 or TRBV12-4; D ambiguous. V was pared by 6 bases and J by 4 bases, with 11 bases between. This CDR3 contains 13 residues. Here the CDR3 reads CASSIRGADTQYF. The CDR3 coding sequence is TGTGCCAGCAGCATCAGAGGCGCAGATACGCAGTATTTT.

A note on this clonotype: A clone one base away is much larger, so this may be a read error. This chain uses TRBV6-5 with TRBJ2-7; TRBD2 matches at 11 bases. J was trimmed by 9 bases and V by 4 bases; bases with no gene match: 8. The germline gives CDR1 MNHEY, CDR2 SVGAGI. This CDR3 comprises 14 residues. The CDR3 spells CASSSTSGVSPQYF. The DNA for the CDR3 is TGTGCCAGCAGTTCGACTAGCGGGGTTTCCCCGCAGTACTTC.

This rearrangement joins TRBV20-1 to TRBJ2-1; maybe TRBD2 (5 bases). From germline, CDR1 is DFQATT and CDR2 SNEGSKA (reference sequence). The CDR3 spans 13 residues. Trimming left V 4 bases short and J 4 bases short, with 11 bases between. The chain's CDR3 is CSANGIRYNEQFF. The CDR3 DNA is TGCAGTGCTAACGGGATTCGGTACAATGAGCAGTTCTTC.

This rearrangement joins TRBV5-6 to TRBJ2-7; D may be TRBD1 (6 bases). CDR1 and CDR2 (germline): SGHDT, YYEEEE. Trimming removed 2 bases at V and 3 bases at J, with 12 bases between. The CDR3 length is 14 residues. The CDR3 region is CASSFGSGVYEQYF. In DNA, the CDR3 is TGTGCCAGCAGCTTTGGTTCAGGGGTCTACGAGCAGTACTTC.

The chain joins TRBV7-6 to TRBJ2-2, with 10 bases identical to TRBD1. After removal of 0 bases from V and 13 bases from J, the junction contained 8 bases not matched to a gene. The CDR3 spans 15 residues. CDR1 and CDR2 (germline): SGHVS, FNYEAQ. CDR3: CASSLAGQGLRGLFF. CDR3 nucleotides: TGTGCCAGCAGCTTAGCGGGACAGGGGTTGAGAGGGCTGTTTTTT.

About this clonotype itself: A much larger clone lies one base from this, so it may be a read error. This chain joins TRBV6-5 and TRBJ2-7; the match to TRBD1 covers 9 bases. Germline CDR1 is MNHEY and CDR2 is SVGAGI. With V trimmed by 6 bases and J by 0 bases, 6 bases remained unmatched. The CDR3 is 15 residues long. CDR3 DNA: TGTGCCAGCAGGGACAGGGGATTCCGCTCCTACGAGCAGTACTTC. Amino acids: CASRDRGFRSYEQYF.

This clonotype showed up just a few times. The chain recombines TRBV7-3 with TRBJ2-3, with D possibly called TRBD1 or TRBD2 (5 bases each). Per germline, CDR1 SGHTA and CDR2 FQGTGA. The length of the CDR3 is 15 residues. The V end lost 5 bases, the J end lost 4 bases, and 16 bases lay between the germline ends. CDR3 nucleotides: TGTGCCAGCAGCCCTGGGACGGGTACCCCAGATACGCAGTATTTT. Translating gives CASSPGTGTPDTQYF.

This clonotype was counted at least ten times. The chain combines TRBV20-1 with TRBJ1-2; D perhaps matches TRBD1 (6 bases). CDR1 and CDR2 (germline): DFQATT, SNEGSKA (reference sequence). The length of the CDR3 is 11 residues. The ends were cut back, 5 bases at V and 6 bases at J, with 10 bases in the middle. CDR3 in DNA: TGCAGTGCTTCCCGACAGGATGGCTACACCTTC. It translates to CSASRQDGYTF.

This sequence joins TRBV9 and TRBJ2-5; maybe TRBD2 (6 bases). Looked up from germline, CDR1 is SGDLS and CDR2 is YYNGEE. This CDR3 is 15 amino acids long. V was shortened by 0 bases and J by 2 bases, with 11 bases between the two germline ends. The CDR3: CASSVAPGLQETQYF. The CDR3, as DNA: TGTGCCAGCAGCGTAGCTCCGGGACTTCAAGAGACCCAGTACTTC.

In its sample, this clonotype ranks as medium-sized. The V call is TRBV6-5, the J call TRBJ1-2; maybe TRBD1 (6 bases). This CDR3 is built from 14 residues. Germline V CDR1 and CDR2: MNHEY, SVGAGI. Trimming shortened V by 2 bases and J by 7 bases, and 14 bases separated the two germline ends. CDR3 protein: CASSYGGGGSGYTF. DNA for the CDR3: TGTGCCAGCAGTTACGGAGGGGGAGGTAGTGGCTACACCTTC.

The chain has TRBV19 and TRBJ1-5; no clear D gene. CDR1 is LNHDA and CDR2 is SQIVND in the germline V gene (reference sequence). The CDR3 sequence is 18 residues long. V was shortened by 3 bases and J by 2 bases, with 20 bases between the two germline ends. The CDR3 DNA is TGTGCCAGTAGTATCCCGACGCGGGGAGTAGGAGGCAATCAGCCCCAGCATTTT. Amino acid sequence: CASSIPTRGVGGNQPQHF.

This chain joins TRBV6-5 and TRBJ1-3, with TRBD1 identical over 7 bases. The J segment lost 2 bases and the V segment lost 6 bases, leaving 10 bases of the junction unmatched. The CDR3 is made up of 16 amino acids. Germline CDR1 and CDR2: MNHEY and SVGAGI. CDR3 DNA: TGTGCCAGCAGCCAGGGGGGGGAAGGCGCTGGAAACACCATATATTTT. Protein sequence: CASSQGGEGAGNTIYF.

The rearrangement uses TRBV28 and TRBJ1-1; a weak D match, TRBD1 (5 bases). V shed 5 bases and J shed 11 bases, with 12 bases lying between them. CDR3 length equals 11 residues. The germline gives CDR1 MDHEN, CDR2 SYDVKM. CDR3 sequence (DNA): TGTGCCAGCAGTACGAGGGGTAGGGCTTTCTTT. Amino acids: CASSTRGRAFF.

This clonotype was seen a few times. The rearrangement joins TRBV20-1 to TRBJ2-5; D possibly corresponds to TRBD2 (5 bases). CDR1 and CDR2 (germline): DFQATT, SNEGSKA (reference sequence). Trimming shortened V by 3 bases and J by 5 bases, and 13 bases separated the two germline ends. The CDR3 extends over 13 amino acids. DNA for the CDR3: TGCAGTGCTAGGAGGAGAGGAGGCGAGACCCAGTACTTC. Residues: CSARRRGGETQYF.

The chain couples TRBV9 to TRBJ2-1; 9 nucleotides match TRBD1. The V gene's germline CDR1 is SGDLS and CDR2 YYNGEE. Trimming cost V 0 bases and J 2 bases; bases outside gene matches: 12. The CDR3 spans 19 residues. CDR3 sequence (DNA): TGTGCCAGCAGCGTAGATGACAGGGGGTTCGGGGTGGCCTACAATGAGCAGTTCTTC. Translating it yields CASSVDDRGFGVAYNEQFF.

This clonotype was seen a handful of times. The chain couples TRBV12-3 or TRBV12-4 to TRBJ1-3; a possible D gene is TRBD1 (6 bases). The length of the CDR3 is 15 residues. The germline V and J ends were trimmed by 5 bases and 1 base, with 12 bases remaining between them. In DNA form, the CDR3 reads TGTGCCAGCAGTCCCCGGACAGAATCTGGAAACACCATATATTTT. This gives the protein CASSPRTESGNTIYF.

The V and J genes are TRBV29-1 and TRBJ1-1, with D possibly TRBD1 on 5 matching bases. Germline lookup yields CDR1 SQVTM and CDR2 ANQGSEA. Trimming shortened V by 8 bases and J by 5 bases, and 18 bases separated the two germline ends. The CDR3 totals 13 residues. In DNA, the CDR3 is TGCAGCTCGGTCCGGGGGGTAGAGACTGAAGCTTTCTTT. As protein: CSSVRGVETEAFF.

This clonotype was counted a few times. This chain uses TRBV27 with TRBJ2-7, with D possibly being TRBD1 (5 bases). Trimming shortened V by 5 bases and J by 2 bases, and 16 bases separated the two germline ends. CDR1 MNHEY and CDR2 SMNVEV come from the germline V gene (reference sequence). This CDR3 is 15 amino acids long. The CDR3 here is CASSGPSVGPYEQYF. The CDR3 DNA follows: TGTGCCAGCAGTGGCCCTTCGGTGGGGCCCTACGAGCAGTACTTC.

This clonotype was seen many times. The DNA for the CDR3 is TGTGCCAGCAGCTTAGGATCAGAGCAGTTCTTC. It codes for CASSLGSEQFF. The J gene is TRBJ2-1, the V gene TRBV7-3; D call uncertain. Germline V gives CDR1 SGHTA, CDR2 FQGTGA. Trimming removed 2 bases from V and 10 bases from J, with 6 bases in between. The CDR3 has 11 amino acids.

This chain uses TRBV6-5 with TRBJ2-5, with 7 bases identical to TRBD2. The DNA end lines up better with TRBJ2-7; the J call may be wrong. The germline gives CDR1 MNHEY, CDR2 SVGAGI. CDR3 length equals 16 residues. This chain's CDR3 is CASSSNAGLSSYEQYF. The CDR3 DNA reads TGTGCCAGCAGCTCCAACGCGGGACTAAGCTCCTACGAGCAGTACTTC.

This clonotype was seen ten or more times. The rearrangement joins TRBV20-1 to TRBJ1-5, with 9 bases identical to TRBD1. Germline trimming cut 6 bases from V and 5 bases from J; bases unmatched to any gene: 2. The CDR3 loop spans 12 amino acids. Germline CDR1 DFQATT, CDR2 SNEGSKA (reference sequence). The CDR3 coding sequence is TGCAGTGCCAGGACAGGGGATCAGCCCCAGCATTTT. Translating it yields CSARTGDQPQHF.

DNA of the CDR3: TGTGCCAGCAGCTTAGAGGGGGCCCTCACCGGGGAGCTGTTTTTT. Translation gives CASSLEGALTGELFF. The chain employs TRBV7-2 and TRBJ2-2; 7 positions agree with TRBD1. The V and J ends lost 1 base and 4 bases, in that order; junction bases with no gene match: 3. The germline V gene encodes CDR1 SGHTA and CDR2 FQGNSA. The CDR3 is 15 amino acids.